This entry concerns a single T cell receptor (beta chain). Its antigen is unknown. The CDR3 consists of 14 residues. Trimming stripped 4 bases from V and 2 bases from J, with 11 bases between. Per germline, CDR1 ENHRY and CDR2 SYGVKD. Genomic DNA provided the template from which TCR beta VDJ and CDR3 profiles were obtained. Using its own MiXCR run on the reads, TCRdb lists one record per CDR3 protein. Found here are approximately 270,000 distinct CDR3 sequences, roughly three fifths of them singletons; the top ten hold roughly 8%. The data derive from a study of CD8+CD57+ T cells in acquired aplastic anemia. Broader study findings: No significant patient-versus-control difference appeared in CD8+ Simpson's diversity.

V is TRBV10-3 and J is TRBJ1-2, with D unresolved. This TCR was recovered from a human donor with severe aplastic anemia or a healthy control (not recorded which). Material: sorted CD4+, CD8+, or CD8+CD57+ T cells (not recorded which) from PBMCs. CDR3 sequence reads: CAISVEMSNYGYTF. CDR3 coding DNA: TGTGCCATCAGTGTGGAGATGAGCAACTATGGCTACACCTTC.